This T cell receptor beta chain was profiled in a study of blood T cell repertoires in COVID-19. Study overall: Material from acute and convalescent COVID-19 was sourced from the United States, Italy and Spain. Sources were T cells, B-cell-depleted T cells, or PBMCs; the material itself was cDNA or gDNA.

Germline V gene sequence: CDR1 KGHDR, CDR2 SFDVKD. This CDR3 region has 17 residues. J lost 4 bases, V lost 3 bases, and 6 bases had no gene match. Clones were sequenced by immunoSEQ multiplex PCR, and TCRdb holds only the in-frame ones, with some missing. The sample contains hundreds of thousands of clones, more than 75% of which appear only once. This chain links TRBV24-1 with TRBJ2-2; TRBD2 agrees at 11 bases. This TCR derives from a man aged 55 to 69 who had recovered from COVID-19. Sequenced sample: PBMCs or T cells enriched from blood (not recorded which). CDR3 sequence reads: CATSDTSGRYGTGELFF. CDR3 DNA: TGTGCCACCAGTGATACTAGCGGGAGATACGGCACCGGGGAGCTGTTTTTT.